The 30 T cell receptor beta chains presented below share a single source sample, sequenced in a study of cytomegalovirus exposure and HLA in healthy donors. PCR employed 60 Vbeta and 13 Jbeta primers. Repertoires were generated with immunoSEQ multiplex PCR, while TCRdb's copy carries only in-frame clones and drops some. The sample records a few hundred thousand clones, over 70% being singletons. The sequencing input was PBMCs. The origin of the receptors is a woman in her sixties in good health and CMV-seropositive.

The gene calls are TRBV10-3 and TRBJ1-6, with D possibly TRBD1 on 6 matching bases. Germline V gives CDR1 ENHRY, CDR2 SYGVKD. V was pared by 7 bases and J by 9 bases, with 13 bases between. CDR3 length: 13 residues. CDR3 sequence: CAITTGLGSPLHF. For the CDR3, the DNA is TGTGCCATCACCACAGGGCTGGGTTCACCCCTCCACTTT.

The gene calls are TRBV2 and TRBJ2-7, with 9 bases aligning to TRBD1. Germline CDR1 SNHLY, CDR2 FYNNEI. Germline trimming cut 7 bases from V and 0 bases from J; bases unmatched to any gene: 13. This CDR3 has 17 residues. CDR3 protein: CASTSGQGGRVSYEQYF. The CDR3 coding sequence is TGTGCCAGCACGTCGGGACAGGGTGGACGGGTCTCCTACGAGCAGTACTTC.

The CDR3 here is CASLIAGRETQYF. CDR3 DNA sequence: TGCGCCAGCTTAATAGCGGGGAGAGAGACCCAGTACTTC. V usage is TRBV23-1 and J usage is TRBJ2-5, with 8 nucleotides matching TRBD2. TRBV23-1 is known as an ORF, though its function is uncertain. This CDR3 is built from 13 residues. V was clipped by 8 bases and J by 4 bases; unmatched bases: 6.

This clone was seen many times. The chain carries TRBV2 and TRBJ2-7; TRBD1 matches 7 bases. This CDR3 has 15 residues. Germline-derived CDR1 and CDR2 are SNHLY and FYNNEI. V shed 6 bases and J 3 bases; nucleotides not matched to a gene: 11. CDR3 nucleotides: TGTGCCAGCAGCCGAGACAGGGAATCCGTCTACGAGCAGTACTTC. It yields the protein CASSRDRESVYEQYF.

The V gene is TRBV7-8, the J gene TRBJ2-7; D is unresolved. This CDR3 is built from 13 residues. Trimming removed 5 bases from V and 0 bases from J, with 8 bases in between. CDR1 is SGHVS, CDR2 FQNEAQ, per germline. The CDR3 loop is CASSEQSSYEQYF. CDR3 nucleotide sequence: TGTGCCAGCAGCGAACAGAGCTCCTACGAGCAGTACTTC.

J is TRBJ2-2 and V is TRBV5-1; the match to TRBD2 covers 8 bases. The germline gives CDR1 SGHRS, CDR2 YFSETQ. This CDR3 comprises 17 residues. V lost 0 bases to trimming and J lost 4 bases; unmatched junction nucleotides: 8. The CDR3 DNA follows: TGCGCCAGCAGCTTGGGTAGCGGGGCTCGAGGCACCGGGGAGCTGTTTTTT. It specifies CASSLGSGARGTGELFF.

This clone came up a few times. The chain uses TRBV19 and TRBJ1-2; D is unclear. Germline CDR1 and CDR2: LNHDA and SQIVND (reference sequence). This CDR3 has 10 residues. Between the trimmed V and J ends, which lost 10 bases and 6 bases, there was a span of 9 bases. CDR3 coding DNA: TGTGCCACGGGGTGGAATGGCTACACCTTC. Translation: CATGWNGYTF.

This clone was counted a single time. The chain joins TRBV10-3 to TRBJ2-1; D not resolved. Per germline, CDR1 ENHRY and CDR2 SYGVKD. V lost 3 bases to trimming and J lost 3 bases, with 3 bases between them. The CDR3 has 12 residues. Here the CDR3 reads CAISDNYNEQFF. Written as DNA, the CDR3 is TGTGCCATCAGTGACAACTACAATGAGCAGTTCTTC.

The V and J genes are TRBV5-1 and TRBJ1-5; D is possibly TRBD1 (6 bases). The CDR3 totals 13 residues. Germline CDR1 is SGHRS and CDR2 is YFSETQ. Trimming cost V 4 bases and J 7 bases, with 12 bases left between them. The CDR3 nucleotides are TGCGCCAGCAGCCTCGAGGGGGTACAGCCCCAGCATTTT. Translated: CASSLEGVQPQHF.

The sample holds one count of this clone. CDR3 residues: CASSLDYGGGVRTEAFF. CDR3 bases: TGTGCCAGCAGCTTAGATTACGGAGGGGGCGTCAGGACTGAAGCTTTCTTT. The rearrangement joins TRBV11-3 to TRBJ1-1, with 7 bases identical to TRBD1. The ends lost 0 bases at V and 5 bases at J; junction bases unmatched: 12. Per the germline V gene, CDR1 is SGHNT and CDR2 is YENEEA. The CDR3 has 17 residues.

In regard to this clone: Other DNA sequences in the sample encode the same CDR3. The CDR3 sequence is CASSLGGQETQYF. The CDR3 nucleotides are TGTGCCAGCAGCTTGGGCGGGCAAGAGACCCAGTACTTC. The chain uses TRBV7-9 and TRBJ2-5; D may be TRBD2 (5 bases). The CDR3 is 13 residues long. The germline gives CDR1 SEHNR, CDR2 FQNEAQ (reference sequence). V gave up 3 bases and J gave up 2 bases, with 7 bases separating them.

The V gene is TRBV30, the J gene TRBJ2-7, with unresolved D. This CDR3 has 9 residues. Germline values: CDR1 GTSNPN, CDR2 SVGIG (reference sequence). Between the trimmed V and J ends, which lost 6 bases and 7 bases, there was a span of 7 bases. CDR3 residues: CACQTEQYF. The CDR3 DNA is TGTGCCTGCCAGACTGAGCAGTACTTC. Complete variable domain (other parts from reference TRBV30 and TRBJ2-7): SQTIHQWPATLVQPVGSPLSLECTVEGTSNPNLYWYRQAAGRGLQLLFYSVGIGQISSEVPQNLSASRPQDRQFILSSKKLLLSDSGFYLCACQTEQYFGPGTRLTVT.

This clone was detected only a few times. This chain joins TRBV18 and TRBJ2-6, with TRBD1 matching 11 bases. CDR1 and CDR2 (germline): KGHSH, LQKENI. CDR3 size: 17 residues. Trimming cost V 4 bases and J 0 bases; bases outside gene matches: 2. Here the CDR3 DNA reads TGTGCCAGCTCACTTGGGACAGGGGGCTCTGGGGCCAACGTCCTGACTTTC. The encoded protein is CASSLGTGGSGANVLTF.

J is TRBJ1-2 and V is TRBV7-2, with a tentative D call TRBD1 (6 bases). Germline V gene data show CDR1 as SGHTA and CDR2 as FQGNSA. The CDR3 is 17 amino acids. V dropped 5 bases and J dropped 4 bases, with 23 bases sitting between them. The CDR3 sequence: CASSPQRGRGMVYGYTF. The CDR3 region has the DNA TGTGCCAGCAGCCCTCAGCGGGGCAGGGGAATGGTCTATGGCTACACCTTC.

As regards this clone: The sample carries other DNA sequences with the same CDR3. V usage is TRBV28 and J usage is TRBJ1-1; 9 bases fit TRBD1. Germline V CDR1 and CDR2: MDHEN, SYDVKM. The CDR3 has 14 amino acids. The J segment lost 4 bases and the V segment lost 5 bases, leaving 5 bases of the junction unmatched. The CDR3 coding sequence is TGTGCCAGCAGTCCCGGACAGGGGAGCACTGAAGCTTTCTTT. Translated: CASSPGQGSTEAFF.

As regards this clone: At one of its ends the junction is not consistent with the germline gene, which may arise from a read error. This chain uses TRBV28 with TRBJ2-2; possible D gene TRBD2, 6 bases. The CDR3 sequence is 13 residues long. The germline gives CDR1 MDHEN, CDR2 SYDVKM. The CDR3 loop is CASSYPGVAEPLF. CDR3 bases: TGTGCCAGCAGTTATCCCGGAGTAGCGGAACCTCTTTTT.

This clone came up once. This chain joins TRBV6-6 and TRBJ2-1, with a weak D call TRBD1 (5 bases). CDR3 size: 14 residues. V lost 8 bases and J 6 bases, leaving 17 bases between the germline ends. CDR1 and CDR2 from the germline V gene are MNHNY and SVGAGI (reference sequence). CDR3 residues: CASRRSGLGNEQFF. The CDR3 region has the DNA TGTGCCAGCCGCCGGTCAGGGCTAGGCAATGAGCAGTTCTTC.

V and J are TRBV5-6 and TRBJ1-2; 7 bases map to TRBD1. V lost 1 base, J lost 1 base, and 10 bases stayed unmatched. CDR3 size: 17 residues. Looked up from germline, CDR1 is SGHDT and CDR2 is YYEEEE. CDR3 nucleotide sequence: TGTGCCAGCAGCTTGAGGGACAGCCGAACTCTTAACTATGGCTACACCTTC. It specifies CASSLRDSRTLNYGYTF.

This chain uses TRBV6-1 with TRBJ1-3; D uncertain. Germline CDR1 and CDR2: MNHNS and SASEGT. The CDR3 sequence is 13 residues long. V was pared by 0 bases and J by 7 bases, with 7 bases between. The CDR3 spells CASSEARVNTIYF. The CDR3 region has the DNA TGTGCCAGCAGTGAAGCGCGGGTGAACACCATATATTTT.

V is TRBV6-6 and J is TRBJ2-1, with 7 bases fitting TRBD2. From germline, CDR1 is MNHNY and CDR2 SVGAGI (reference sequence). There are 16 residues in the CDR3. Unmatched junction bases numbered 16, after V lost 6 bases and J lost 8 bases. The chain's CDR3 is CASSKGGLAEAHEQFF. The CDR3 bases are TGTGCCAGCAGCAAGGGTGGGCTAGCGGAAGCCCATGAGCAGTTCTTC.

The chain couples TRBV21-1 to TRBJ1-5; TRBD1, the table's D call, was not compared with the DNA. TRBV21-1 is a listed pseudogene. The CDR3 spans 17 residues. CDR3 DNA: TGTGCCAGCAGCAAAGCGACGCCGAACAGGGGTTATCAGCCCCAGCATTTT. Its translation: CASSKATPNRGYQPQHF.

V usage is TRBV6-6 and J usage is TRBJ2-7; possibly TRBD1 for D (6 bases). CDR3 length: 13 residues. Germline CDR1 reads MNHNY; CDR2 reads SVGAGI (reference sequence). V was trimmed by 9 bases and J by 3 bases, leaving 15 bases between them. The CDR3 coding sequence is TGTGCCAGTCAGGGGCAGATGGGCTACGAGCAGTACTTC. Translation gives CASQGQMGYEQYF.

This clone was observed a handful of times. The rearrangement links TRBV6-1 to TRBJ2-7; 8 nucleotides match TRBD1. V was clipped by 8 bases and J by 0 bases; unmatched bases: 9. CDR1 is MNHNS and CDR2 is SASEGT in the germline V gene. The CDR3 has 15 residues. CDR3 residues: CASQTTGGSSYEQYF. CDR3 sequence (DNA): TGTGCCAGCCAAACTACAGGGGGGAGCTCCTACGAGCAGTACTTC.

This chain's CDR3 is CASSVTGGVGTEAFF. The CDR3 nucleotides are TGTGCCAGCAGCGTTACAGGGGGTGTGGGCACTGAAGCTTTCTTT. This chain uses TRBV11-2 with TRBJ1-1, with 8 bases aligning to TRBD1. Looked up from germline, CDR1 is SGHAT and CDR2 is FQNNGV. CDR3 length: 15 amino acids. The ends lost 5 bases at V and 4 bases at J; junction bases unmatched: 9.

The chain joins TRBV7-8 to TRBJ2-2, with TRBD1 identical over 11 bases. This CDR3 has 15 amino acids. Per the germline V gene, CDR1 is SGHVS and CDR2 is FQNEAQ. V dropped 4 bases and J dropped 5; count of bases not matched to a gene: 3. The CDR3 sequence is CASSSRDRGTGELFF. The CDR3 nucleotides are TGTGCCAGCAGCTCTCGGGACAGGGGGACCGGGGAGCTGTTTTTT.

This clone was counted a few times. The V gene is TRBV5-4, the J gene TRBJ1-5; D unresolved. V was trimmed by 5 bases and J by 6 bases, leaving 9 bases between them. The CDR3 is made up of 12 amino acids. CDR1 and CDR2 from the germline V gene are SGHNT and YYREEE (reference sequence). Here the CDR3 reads CASSSTGQPQHF. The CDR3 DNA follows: TGTGCCAGCAGTTCGACGGGTCAGCCCCAGCATTTT.

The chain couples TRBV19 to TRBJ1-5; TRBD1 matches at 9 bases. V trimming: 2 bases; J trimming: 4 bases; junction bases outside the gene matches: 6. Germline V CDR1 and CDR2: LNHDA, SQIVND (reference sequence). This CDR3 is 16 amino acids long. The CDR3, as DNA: TGTGCCAGTAGTATATGGGTGGGACAGGGTAATCAGCCCCAGCATTTT. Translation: CASSIWVGQGNQPQHF.

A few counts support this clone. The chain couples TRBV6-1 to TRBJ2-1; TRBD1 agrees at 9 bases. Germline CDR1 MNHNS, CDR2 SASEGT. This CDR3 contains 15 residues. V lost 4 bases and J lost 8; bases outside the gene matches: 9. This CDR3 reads CASSVRTGDPDEQFF. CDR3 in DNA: TGTGCCAGCAGTGTTAGGACAGGGGATCCGGATGAGCAGTTCTTC.

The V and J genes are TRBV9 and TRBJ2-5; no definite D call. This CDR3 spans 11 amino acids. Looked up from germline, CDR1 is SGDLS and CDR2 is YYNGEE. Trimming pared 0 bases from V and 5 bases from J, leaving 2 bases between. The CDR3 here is CASSVAETQYF. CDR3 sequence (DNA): TGTGCCAGCAGCGTAGCGGAGACCCAGTACTTC.

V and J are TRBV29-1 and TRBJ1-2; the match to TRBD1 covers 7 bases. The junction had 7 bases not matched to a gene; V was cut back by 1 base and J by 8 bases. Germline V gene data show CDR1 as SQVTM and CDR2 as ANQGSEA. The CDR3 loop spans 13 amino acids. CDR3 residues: CSVEGGTGVGYTF. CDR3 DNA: TGCAGCGTTGAAGGGGGTACAGGGGTCGGCTACACCTTC.